This entry describes one T cell receptor (beta chain). Its antigen is unknown. Researchers built TCR beta libraries using quantitative 5'-RACE with molecular barcodes. MiXCR was run by TCRdb on the 5' RACE reads, yielding one entry per CDR3 protein. This table holds around 250,000 distinct CDR3 sequences, about 11% found once. Trimming pared 5 bases from V and 4 bases from J, leaving 14 bases between. The CDR3 runs 14 residues. Per germline, CDR1 SGHVS and CDR2 FQNEAQ. This entry comes from a study of CD8 T cells in ankylosing spondylitis. The study, taken as a whole, reports: It appeared that ankylosing spondylitis blood was characterized by a TCR beta motif of seven or eight highly homologous variants. Disease-linked clones bore a CD8+ phenotype, appearing relatively rarely in peripheral blood. According to the report, clones linked to the disease were significantly enriched in matched synovial fluid samples taken from ankylosing spondylitis patients.

This TCR was recovered from a male donor with ankylosing spondylitis or in good health (not recorded which). Sequenced sample: blood, either unsorted or a sorted T cell fraction (not recorded which). The chain uses TRBV7-8 and TRBJ1-1; D might be TRBD1 (6 bases). This CDR3 is CASSKQGLGTEAFF. The CDR3 coding sequence is TGTGCCAGCAGCAAACAGGGTTTGGGCACTGAAGCTTTCTTT.